These 29 T cell receptor beta chains originate from one sample sequenced in a study of T cell responses to AZD1222 COVID-19 vaccine. Clones were read by immunoSEQ multiplex PCR, and TCRdb kept only the in-frame ones, dropping some. The sample yields 100,000 to 110,000 clones, approximately 90% seen once. Sequencing was performed on peripheral blood, taken on day 0 of AZD1222 vaccination. These receptors originate from an adult in good health.

The genes are TRBV10-3 and TRBJ2-7; D not resolved. The CDR3 sequence is 13 residues long. CDR1 is ENHRY and CDR2 is SYGVKD in the germline V gene. Trimming took off 3 bases at V and 4 bases at J, with 10 bases between the two ends. The CDR3 DNA is TGTGCCATCAGTGAAACAAGAGGTTACGAGCAGTACTTC. Its protein is CAISETRGYEQYF.

The chain recombines TRBV7-3 with TRBJ1-2, with 8 nucleotides matching TRBD1. Looked up from germline, CDR1 is SGHTA and CDR2 is FQGTGA. The CDR3 runs 13 residues. V trimming: 1 base; J trimming: 8 bases; junction bases outside the gene matches: 3. The CDR3 DNA reads as TGTGCCAGCAGCTTAATAACAGGGGGAGGCTACACCTTC. Amino acids: CASSLITGGGYTF.

This chain uses TRBV7-3 with TRBJ2-7; TRBD1 or TRBD2 may be the D gene (5 bases each). The CDR3 loop spans 13 amino acids. Germline V gene lookup returns CDR1 SGHTA and CDR2 FQGTGA. V was shortened by 2 bases and J by 7 bases, with 12 bases between the two germline ends. The CDR3 bases are TGTGCCAGCAGCTTACTGGGGGTTGGGGAGCAGTACTTC. It encodes CASSLLGVGEQYF. The full variable domain, rest sourced from reference TRBV7-3 and TRBJ2-7, is GAGVSQTPSNKVTEKGKYVELRCDPISGHTALYWYRQSLGQGPEFLIYFQGTGAADDSGLPNDRFFAVRPEGSVSTLKIQRTERGDSAVYLCASSLLGVGEQYFGPGTRLTVT.

CDR3 nucleotides: TGTGCCAGCACTGTGAGGGGTGGCTACACCTTC. Its protein product is CASTVRGGYTF. The rearrangement links TRBV2 to TRBJ1-2, with a weak D call TRBD1 (5 bases). Germline CDR1 is SNHLY and CDR2 is FYNNEI. This CDR3 has 11 residues. V shed 7 bases and J shed 7 bases, with 10 bases lying between them.

The chain combines TRBV7-9 with TRBJ2-3; TRBD2 is a possible D gene (5 bases). Looked up from germline, CDR1 is SEHNR and CDR2 is FQNEAQ (reference sequence). CDR3 size: 13 residues. V was cut by 5 bases and J by 8 bases, with 14 bases left in between. CDR3 sequence (DNA): TGTGCCAGCAGCACCGCTTGGAGCGGTACGCAGTATTTT. Encoded protein: CASSTAWSGTQYF.

The CDR3 DNA sequence: TGTGCCAGCAGTTCGCAGGGCCGAGAGTTTAACACCTTC. It specifies CASSSQGREFNTF. The chain combines TRBV6-5 with TRBJ1-2, with TRBD1 as a possible D gene (5 bases). This CDR3 comprises 13 residues. Trimming took off 4 bases at V and 12 bases at J, with 18 bases between the two ends. Germline V gene data show CDR1 as MNHEY and CDR2 as SVGAGI.

The genes are TRBV5-1 and TRBJ2-7, with a possible D match to TRBD1 (6 bases). The ends were cut back, 4 bases at V and 7 bases at J, with 15 bases in the middle. Germline V lookup: CDR1 SGHRS, CDR2 YFSETQ. CDR3 size: 13 residues. The CDR3 DNA is TGCGCCAGCAGCCCATCTGGACAGTGGGAGCAGTACTTC. This sequence encodes CASSPSGQWEQYF.

This sequence joins TRBV14 and TRBJ1-1; D is unresolved. Germline V lookup: CDR1 SGHDN, CDR2 FVKESK. The CDR3 length is 13 residues. V lost 0 bases, J lost 0 bases, and 2 bases lay in between. CDR3 in DNA: TGTGCCAGCAGCCAAGACATGAACACTGAAGCTTTCTTT. Translated, it gives CASSQDMNTEAFF.

This clone was counted many times. J is TRBJ1-4 and V is TRBV5-1, with unresolved D. Per germline, CDR1 SGHRS and CDR2 YFSETQ. This CDR3 contains 16 residues. Trimming shortened V by 0 bases and J by 5 bases, and 14 bases separated the two germline ends. The CDR3: CASSLVGRPNNEKLFF. CDR3 coding DNA: TGCGCCAGCAGCTTGGTCGGACGGCCGAACAATGAAAAACTGTTTTTT.

The genes are TRBV5-1 and TRBJ2-1; TRBD2 matches 7 bases. This CDR3 is 16 amino acids long. The V segment lost 6 bases and the J segment 0 bases; nucleotides outside the gene matches: 9. Germline V gives CDR1 SGHRS, CDR2 YFSETQ. The CDR3 spells CASNLPSGSSYNEQFF. Written as DNA, the CDR3 is TGCGCCAGCAACTTACCTAGCGGAAGCTCCTACAATGAGCAGTTCTTC.

This clone was detected only a few times. The rearrangement links TRBV10-3 to TRBJ1-1; D unclear. The CDR3 extends over 14 amino acids. Germline V gives CDR1 ENHRY, CDR2 SYGVKD. V gave up 2 bases and J gave up 1 base, with 8 bases separating them. Here the CDR3 reads CAISETQQNTEAFF. CDR3 DNA: TGTGCCATCAGTGAGACACAGCAGAACACTGAAGCTTTCTTT.

J is TRBJ2-3 and V is TRBV7-3, with TRBD2 matching over 12 bases. Trimming cost V 2 bases and J 2 bases; bases outside gene matches: 2. Germline loops: CDR1 SGHTA, CDR2 FQGTGA. This CDR3 is 16 amino acids long. CDR3 loop: CASSLGLAGTTDTQYF. Written as DNA, the CDR3 is TGTGCCAGCAGCTTAGGACTAGCGGGAACCACAGATACGCAGTATTTT.

This chain uses TRBV3-1 (or the pseudogene TRBV3-2) with TRBJ1-2, with 9 bases lining up with TRBD1. CDR3 length: 15 amino acids. J was trimmed by 8 bases and V by 1 base; bases with no gene match: 8. Per the germline V gene, CDR1 is LGHDT and CDR2 is YNNKEL (reference sequence). The CDR3 bases are TGTGCCAGCAGCCAAGTTACAGGGGGCAGTTCGGGCTACACCTTC. Protein product: CASSQVTGGSSGYTF.

J is TRBJ1-1 and V is TRBV27, with 7 bases aligning to TRBD1. The ends lost 3 bases at V and 7 bases at J; junction bases unmatched: 8. Germline V CDR1 and CDR2: MNHEY, SMNVEV (reference sequence). CDR3 length: 14 residues. CDR3 coding DNA: TGTGCCAGCAGTTTTACGACAGGGCTAGGTGAAGCTTTCTTT. Translation gives CASSFTTGLGEAFF.

In its sample, this clone was seen a few times. The chain employs TRBV9 and TRBJ2-3, with 7 bases lining up with TRBD2. Trimming cost V 0 bases and J 3 bases; bases outside gene matches: 13. This CDR3 has 18 residues. Germline V gene lookup returns CDR1 SGDLS and CDR2 YYNGEE. CDR3 DNA sequence: TGTGCCAGCAGCGTAGGGAAGATGGGAGGGCCTATGACAGATACGCAGTATTTT. Translating it yields CASSVGKMGGPMTDTQYF.

The chain joins TRBV18 to TRBJ2-1; D might be TRBD1 or TRBD2, each matching 6 bases. V gave up 3 bases and J gave up 8 bases, with 11 bases separating them. Germline values: CDR1 KGHSH, CDR2 LQKENI. CDR3 length: 13 residues. DNA of the CDR3: TGTGCCAGCTCACCCGTCGGGGGCGATGAGCAGTTCTTC. Encoded protein: CASSPVGGDEQFF.

The chain joins TRBV7-9 to TRBJ2-7; D is perhaps TRBD2 (5 bases). CDR3 length equals 12 residues. Germline V gives CDR1 SEHNR, CDR2 FQNEAQ (reference sequence). V dropped 3 bases and J dropped 7 bases, with 10 bases sitting between them. The CDR3, as DNA: TGTGCCAGCAGCTTCGGGGTCCAGGAGCAGTACTTC. Amino acid sequence: CASSFGVQEQYF.

The gene calls are TRBV2 and TRBJ2-2, with a tentative D call TRBD2 (5 bases). Germline loops: CDR1 SNHLY, CDR2 FYNNEI. Trimming stripped 5 bases from V and 0 bases from J, with 7 bases between. There are 14 residues in the CDR3. The CDR3 DNA sequence: TGTGCCAGCAGTCGGGAAACGAACACCGGGGAGCTGTTTTTT. It specifies CASSRETNTGELFF.

This sequence joins TRBV25-1 and TRBJ1-1; D may be TRBD1 (5 bases). The CDR3 length is 14 residues. In germline, CDR1 is MGHDK, CDR2 SYGVNS. Trimming pared 2 bases from V and 0 bases from J, leaving 7 bases between. The CDR3 is CASSEGGLNTEAFF. DNA of the CDR3: TGTGCCAGCAGTGAAGGGGGGTTGAACACTGAAGCTTTCTTT.

This chain connects TRBV5-6 to TRBJ1-2; 9 nucleotides align to TRBD1. Unmatched junction bases numbered 12, after V lost 4 bases and J lost 8 bases. CDR3 length: 15 residues. Germline CDR1 SGHDT, CDR2 YYEEEE. The CDR3 DNA reads TGTGCCAGCAGCCCTGGACAGGGGTTGATAGGAGGCTACACCTTC. Its translation: CASSPGQGLIGGYTF.

The V call is TRBV7-9, the J call TRBJ1-1, with unresolved D. With 5 bases removed from V and 5 bases from J, the gap between germline ends came to 15 bases. The CDR3 sequence is 14 residues long. Germline loops: CDR1 SEHNR, CDR2 FQNEAQ (reference sequence). This chain's CDR3 is CASSNVALVTEAFF. Written as DNA, the CDR3 is TGTGCCAGCAGCAACGTGGCCCTGGTGACTGAAGCTTTCTTT.

V usage is TRBV30 and J usage is TRBJ2-1; D is perhaps TRBD2 (6 bases). CDR1 is GTSNPN and CDR2 is SVGIG in the germline V gene (reference sequence). The CDR3 runs to 11 residues. The CDR3 DNA reads TGTGCTCGGGGAGGTAGTTATGAGCAGTTCTTC. Translated: CARGGSYEQFF.

This sequence joins TRBV29-1 and TRBJ2-1, with D uncertain. Trimming pared 6 bases from V and 5 bases from J, leaving 17 bases between. CDR3 size: 14 residues. CDR1 is SQVTM and CDR2 is ANQGSEA in the germline V gene. The CDR3 DNA is TGCAGCGTCCCTCCACTACAAAGGGACAATGAGCAGTTCTTC. It yields the protein CSVPPLQRDNEQFF.

This clone occurred a few times. The chain carries TRBV20-1 and TRBJ1-2; the D is unclear. The CDR3 loop spans 11 amino acids. Looked up from germline, CDR1 is DFQATT and CDR2 is SNEGSKA (reference sequence). V lost 6 bases and J 5 bases, leaving 10 bases between the germline ends. The CDR3 loop reads CSAPAYYGYTF. The CDR3 DNA sequence: TGCAGTGCCCCGGCTTATTATGGCTACACCTTC.

V and J are TRBV9 and TRBJ1-1; D unresolved. Trimming shortened V by 0 bases and J by 1 base, and 13 bases separated the two germline ends. This CDR3 is 16 amino acids long. Germline V gene lookup returns CDR1 SGDLS and CDR2 YYNGEE. The CDR3 region is CASSVESRHPNTEAFF. For the CDR3, the DNA is TGTGCCAGCAGCGTAGAGTCGAGGCACCCGAACACTGAAGCTTTCTTT.

This clone is a singleton in its sample. The J gene is TRBJ2-2, the V gene TRBV12-5; tentatively, D is TRBD2 (6 bases). CDR3 length equals 13 residues. The V end lost 1 base, the J end lost 7 bases, and 7 bases lay between the germline ends. CDR1 and CDR2 from the germline V gene are LGHNT and FRNRAP. The CDR3 here is CASGLAGGGELFF. The CDR3 nucleotides read TGTGCTAGTGGTTTGGCCGGGGGCGGGGAGCTGTTTTTT.

The count of this clone is one. The chain uses TRBV7-2 and TRBJ2-1; 11 bases match TRBD2. CDR1 SGHTA and CDR2 FQGNSA come from the germline V gene. J lost 6 bases, V lost 3 bases, and 4 bases had no gene match. The CDR3 extends over 15 amino acids. CDR3 sequence: CASSFNLAGGNEQFF. The CDR3 bases are TGTGCCAGCAGCTTCAACCTAGCGGGGGGCAATGAGCAGTTCTTC. The whole variable domain, filled in from reference TRBV7-2 and TRBJ2-1, reads GAGVSQSPSNKVTEKGKDVELRCDPISGHTALYWYRQSLGQGLEFLIYFQGNSAPDKSGLPSDRFSAERTGGSVSTLTIQRTQQEDSAVYLCASSFNLAGGNEQFFGPGTRLTVL.

The chain combines TRBV6-5 with TRBJ1-1, with a weak D call TRBD1 (5 bases). Per the germline V gene, CDR1 is MNHEY and CDR2 is SVGAGI. CDR3 length: 15 amino acids. V lost 2 bases and J 0 bases, leaving 10 bases between the germline ends. The CDR3 here is CASSYDGGMNTEAFF. The CDR3 DNA follows: TGTGCCAGCAGTTACGACGGGGGAATGAACACTGAAGCTTTCTTT.

V usage is TRBV3-1 (or the pseudogene TRBV3-2) and J usage is TRBJ2-2; D is perhaps TRBD1 (6 bases). This CDR3 has 16 residues. Germline V gene data show CDR1 as LGHDT and CDR2 as YNNKEL (reference sequence). Trimming removed 1 base from V and 5 bases from J, with 14 bases in between. This CDR3 reads CASSQAGVVYTGELFF. CDR3 bases: TGTGCCAGCAGCCAAGCAGGGGTAGTGTATACCGGGGAGCTGTTTTTT.